This TCR beta chain is drawn from a study of control samples from healthy donors and cancer patients. Measured with immunoSEQ multiplex PCR; TCRdb has only the in-frame clones, and not every one. The data hold some 71,000 clones, with over 75% observed a single time. This CDR3 is built from 17 residues. Trimming took off 4 bases at V and 1 base at J, with 16 bases between the two ends. Germline V gene sequence: CDR1 KGHSH, CDR2 LQKENI. The J gene is TRBJ2-2, the V gene TRBV18, with D uncertain. This sequence was found in a woman aged 45 to 65 with colorectal cancer. Sequences were obtained from PBMCs. CDR3 protein: CASSRGLRQENTGELFF. In DNA form, the CDR3 reads TGTGCCAGCTCACGAGGTCTACGGCAGGAGAACACCGGGGAGCTGTTTTTT.